Given below is one T cell receptor beta chain in context. Its specific antigen is unknown. No per-base quality is available; no much larger clone lies one base away. V is pruned by 0 bases and J by 5 bases, leaving 7 bases of the junction without a gene match. From the cysteine through the phenylalanine, the CDR3 covers 16 amino acids. The read is trimmed to its CDR3 DNA, 48 bases read in frame from base 1. As encoded in the germline V gene (reference sequence), CDR1 is LNHDA while CDR2 is SQIVND. The immunoSEQ Assay, a bias-controlled multiplex PCR, was used to amplify TCRbeta CDR3 regions from genomic DNA. The study's own analysis went as follows. The number of nucleated cells in each sample was estimated from the amplification of reference gene primers within the assay. To quantify the absolute abundance of each unique TCRbeta CDR3 rearrangement, sequence reads were collapsed and filtered. Productive Simpson clonality was computed per sample as the square root of Simpson's diversity index over productive rearrangements. TCRdb carries this immuneACCESS record with in-frame sequences only. Its versions omit some clonotypes, under half of them owing to an unresolved V gene in the studies checked, with the rest unexplained. D and trimming come from the DNA, and the V and J calls and clone size come from that table. Recorded for this sample are 130,000 to 150,000 clones; just under 85% of them occurred a single time. Around 2.7% of the sample rests with the top ten.

This specimen belongs to a study of blood T cell repertoires in COVID-19 (TCRdb year 2020). For the wider study: The collaborator samples originated in the United States, Italy and Spain and spanned the acute and convalescent phases of COVID-19. The sample metadata nearly always contained a de-identified subject ID, COVID-19 status, age in years and sex. The dataset comprised deeply sampled blood TCRbeta repertoires from subjects exposed to, actively infected with, or recovered from COVID-19. Where available, HLA class I and class II types were obtained from metadata supplied by the sample provider rather than from assay-based typing. The samples were drawn from the first 160 participants of the ongoing ImmuneRACE study and from some 1,300 subjects provided by 6 global collaborators. The prospective study material was composed of cDNA or gDNA derived from T cells, B-cell-depleted T cells, or PBMCs. The repertoires were released in a freely available public database intended as a resource for research on the immune response to SARS-CoV-2. Study-level results and caveats: The quantity of clinical and demographic metadata differed by source and by participant and was supplied without curation.

Each collaborating institution followed its own protocols to collect whole blood in K2EDTA tubes. For TCRbeta analysis, collaborators shipped samples as frozen whole blood, isolated PBMCs, or DNA extracted from either of those sample types. The rearranged chain carries TRBV19 and TRBJ1-2, with TRBD1 matching 9 junction bases. This receptor was taken from a woman of 80 years or more with acute or convalescent COVID-19. Sequenced material: peripheral blood. Here the CDR3 is given as CASSIDGQGTWYGYTF. In nucleotides, the sequence is TGTGCCAGTAGTATAGATGGACAGGGGACTTGGTATGGCTACACCTTC.